The 26 T cell receptor beta chains below were found in one sample sequenced in a study of CD8 T cells in ankylosing spondylitis. TCRdb reprocessed the 5' RACE reads with MiXCR, giving one entry per CDR3 protein. This sample carries just under 95,000 distinct CDR3 sequences, just under 9% of them seen once, and the ten largest clones take roughly 5%. Sequenced sample: blood, either unsorted or a sorted T cell fraction (not recorded which). These receptors all stem from a male donor with ankylosing spondylitis or in good health (not recorded which).

This clonotype was seen repeatedly, ten times or more. This chain uses TRBV7-3 with TRBJ2-2; D is undetermined. The CDR3 loop spans 14 amino acids. Germline V gives CDR1 SGHTA, CDR2 FQGTGA. V lost 5 bases and J 1 base, leaving 8 bases between the germline ends. The CDR3 DNA follows: TGTGCCAGCAGCCTAGTAGTGAACACCGGGGAGCTGTTTTTT. Translating it yields CASSLVVNTGELFF.

This clonotype has a handful of counts. V is TRBV2 and J is TRBJ1-5, with D uncertain. CDR3 length equals 16 residues. CDR1 is SNHLY, CDR2 FYNNEI, per germline. V lost 3 bases to trimming and J lost 3 bases, with 15 bases between them. DNA for the CDR3: TGTGCCAGCAGTGATATAGGTTCACGGGCCAATCAGCCCCAGCATTTT. It specifies CASSDIGSRANQPQHF.

V is TRBV7-2 and J is TRBJ2-7; either TRBD1 or TRBD2 may fit D (6 bases each). Germline V lookup: CDR1 SGHTA, CDR2 FQGNSA. Trimming took off 2 bases at V and 2 bases at J, with 19 bases between the two ends. The CDR3 consists of 17 residues. The CDR3 DNA follows: TGTGCCAGCAGCTTAAGGGCTGATGGGGGGCCCGCCTACGAGCAGTACTTC. Translated: CASSLRADGGPAYEQYF.

The rearrangement links TRBV2 to TRBJ2-6; D remains ambiguous. The CDR3 contains 13 residues. The germline V and J ends were trimmed by 4 bases and 2 bases, with 3 bases remaining between them. Per the germline V gene, CDR1 is SNHLY and CDR2 is FYNNEI. This chain's CDR3 is CASSGAGANVLTF. The CDR3 DNA is TGTGCCAGCAGTGGGGCTGGGGCCAACGTCCTGACTTTC. The entire variable domain, with the rest obtained from reference TRBV2 and TRBJ2-6, is as follows: EPEVTQTPSHQVTQMGQEVILRCVPISNHLYFYWYRQILGQKVEFLVSFYNNEISEKSEIFDDQFSVERPDGSNFTLKIRSTKLEDSAMYFCASSGAGANVLTFGAGSRLTVL.

This clonotype was seen at least ten times. The chain has TRBV28 and TRBJ2-3; 9 nucleotides align to TRBD2. J gave up 2 bases and V 5 bases, and 8 bases lay outside the gene matches. Germline CDR1 and CDR2: MDHEN and SYDVKM. The CDR3 covers 16 residues. The CDR3 DNA sequence: TGTGCCAGCAGTATACAGACTAGCGGAACCACAGATACGCAGTATTTT. It is translated as CASSIQTSGTTDTQYF.

This clonotype was seen more than once but under ten times. The V gene is TRBV7-2, the J gene TRBJ2-7; D possibly corresponds to TRBD1 (5 bases). The CDR3 covers 17 residues. The germline gives CDR1 SGHTA, CDR2 FQGNSA. The V end was cut by 2 bases, the J end by 0 bases, with 17 bases between. The CDR3: CASSLIVFPDTSYEQYF. In DNA form, the CDR3 reads TGTGCCAGCAGCTTAATCGTATTCCCGGACACCTCCTACGAGCAGTACTTC.

This clonotype has a handful of counts. J is TRBJ2-2 and V is TRBV25-1; D might be TRBD2 (5 bases). Germline V gene data show CDR1 as MGHDK and CDR2 as SYGVNS. This CDR3 is 13 amino acids long. Trimming shortened V by 6 bases and J by 5 bases, and 10 bases separated the two germline ends. CDR3 DNA sequence: TGTGCCAGCAGGCGGGCCTGGACCGGGGAGCTGTTTTTT. This encodes CASRRAWTGELFF.

This clonotype was recorded at least ten times. The rearrangement uses TRBV5-1 and TRBJ2-1; D gene uncertain. The CDR3 runs to 14 residues. Germline V CDR1 and CDR2: SGHRS, YFSETQ. The V and J ends lost 4 bases and 2 bases respectively, with 10 bases between them. For the CDR3, the DNA is TGCGCCAGCAGCCTGGGTTCCGCCTACAATGAGCAGTTCTTC. Protein: CASSLGSAYNEQFF.

The table lists this clonotype with many counts. This rearrangement joins TRBV11-2 to TRBJ2-4, with unresolved D. The V gene's germline CDR1 is SGHAT and CDR2 FQNNGV. The CDR3 has 13 residues. The V end lost 3 bases, the J end lost 5 bases, and 8 bases lay between the germline ends. The CDR3 reads CASSLYAENIQYF. The CDR3 nucleotides are TGTGCCAGCAGCTTGTATGCCGAAAACATTCAGTACTTC.

This clonotype appeared many times. The V and J genes are TRBV2 and TRBJ2-1; 8 bases are shared with TRBD1. Germline V gene data show CDR1 as SNHLY and CDR2 as FYNNEI. The CDR3 covers 13 residues. The trim removed 6 bases at V and 9 bases at J, leaving 7 bases unmatched. The CDR3 DNA follows: TGTGCCAGCAGCGTAACAGGGGGTGTTGAGCAGTTCTTC. It is translated as CASSVTGGVEQFF.

This clonotype was seen many times. One junction end disagrees with the germline gene, perhaps due to a read error. V usage is TRBV7-7 and J usage is TRBJ1-3, with D possibly being TRBD1 (5 bases). Germline lookup yields CDR1 SSHAT and CDR2 FNYEAQ (reference sequence). The CDR3 spans 14 residues. The CDR3 loop is CASSPLGDGNTIYF. The CDR3, as DNA: TGTGCTAGCAGCCCCCTGGGGGATGGAAACACCATATATTTT.

This clonotype was seen at least ten times. The chain recombines TRBV6-1 with TRBJ1-5; the D gene is possibly TRBD1 (6 bases). Germline lookup yields CDR1 MNHNS and CDR2 SASEGT. The CDR3 sequence is 15 residues long. The ends were cut back, 2 bases at V and 6 bases at J, with 14 bases in the middle. The CDR3 spells CASSEWTAKSQPQHF. The CDR3 DNA reads as TGTGCCAGCAGTGAATGGACAGCGAAAAGTCAGCCCCAGCATTTT.

This clonotype came up many times. This rearrangement joins TRBV7-6 to TRBJ2-1, with TRBD2 matching over 9 bases. The J segment lost 9 bases and the V segment lost 1 base, leaving 7 bases of the junction unmatched. CDR3 length: 15 amino acids. Germline loops: CDR1 SGHVS, CDR2 FNYEAQ. CDR3 protein: CASSLDGGGAGEQFF. The CDR3 DNA reads TGTGCCAGCAGCTTAGATGGCGGGGGGGCCGGTGAGCAGTTCTTC.

This clonotype was observed many times. This sequence joins TRBV28 and TRBJ2-7; no reliable D call. The CDR3 has 11 residues. The V gene lost 6 bases and the J gene lost 2 bases, with 5 bases spanning the gap. Per the germline V gene, CDR1 is MDHEN and CDR2 is SYDVKM. CDR3 sequence reads: CASRGTYEQYF. The CDR3 nucleotides are TGTGCCAGCAGGGGAACCTACGAGCAGTACTTC.

This clonotype was counted ten times or more. The chain uses TRBV5-1 and TRBJ2-1; no clear D gene. Trimming removed 2 bases from V and 5 bases from J, with 8 bases in between. Germline values: CDR1 SGHRS, CDR2 YFSETQ. This CDR3 region has 13 residues. CDR3 amino acids: CASSLGPNNEQFF. Here the CDR3 DNA reads TGCGCCAGCAGCTTAGGGCCCAACAATGAGCAGTTCTTC. Using reference TRBV5-1 and TRBJ2-1 for the parts outside the CDR3, the full variable domain is KAGVTQTPRYLIKTRGQQVTLSCSPISGHRSVSWYQQTPGQGLQFLFEYFSETQRNKGNFPGRFSGRQFSNSRSEMNVSTLELGDSALYLCASSLGPNNEQFFGPGTRLTVL.

This clonotype was recorded at least ten times. The chain uses TRBV2 and TRBJ1-5; D ambiguous. Trimming shortened V by 7 bases and J by 7 bases, and 17 bases separated the two germline ends. Per germline, CDR1 SNHLY and CDR2 FYNNEI. The CDR3 runs 14 residues. The CDR3 region is CASKGTQQIQPQHF. The DNA of the CDR3 is TGTGCCAGCAAGGGCACCCAACAAATCCAGCCCCAGCATTTT.

This clonotype was counted ten times or more. The V gene is TRBV3-1, the J gene TRBJ2-1, with TRBD1 matching over 8 bases. V lost 0 bases to trimming and J lost 10 bases; unmatched junction nucleotides: 5. The germline gives CDR1 LGHDT, CDR2 YNNKEL (reference sequence). This CDR3 has 14 residues. CDR3 amino acids: CASSQDIGDREQFF. The CDR3 DNA reads TGTGCCAGCAGCCAAGATATCGGGGACAGGGAGCAGTTCTTC.

This clonotype was recorded at least ten times. J is TRBJ2-1 and V is TRBV24-1, with TRBD2 identical over 12 bases. CDR1 is KGHDR and CDR2 is SFDVKD in the germline V gene. The CDR3 runs 15 residues. The ends lost 4 bases at V and 6 bases at J; junction bases unmatched: 3. The CDR3: CATSELAGGSNEQFF. CDR3 coding DNA: TGTGCCACCAGTGAACTAGCGGGGGGCAGCAATGAGCAGTTCTTC.

In its sample, this clonotype was seen many times. J is TRBJ2-3 and V is TRBV29-1; 8 nucleotides line up with TRBD2. Trimming cost V 6 bases and J 3 bases; bases outside gene matches: 8. The V gene's germline CDR1 is SQVTM and CDR2 ANQGSEA. This CDR3 comprises 14 residues. The CDR3 nucleotides are TGCAGCGTCGACTCGGGGGGGACAACAGATACGCAGTATTTT. Protein: CSVDSGGTTDTQYF.

This clonotype appeared many times. CDR3 in DNA: TGTGCCAGCAGTCTAGCGGGGTCCTACGAGCAGTACTTC. It specifies CASSLAGSYEQYF. The rearrangement links TRBV6-2 or TRBV6-3 to TRBJ2-7; TRBD2 matches 9 bases. The germline V gene has CDR1 MNHEY and CDR2 SVGEGT. J was trimmed by 1 base and V by 5 bases; bases with no gene match: 0. CDR3 length equals 13 residues.

This clonotype was picked up many times. The CDR3 DNA is TGTGCCAGCACAAATGGTGGGGGGCTTAACACCGGGGAGCTGTTTTTT. Amino acids: CASTNGGGLNTGELFF. The chain carries TRBV9 and TRBJ2-2; D might be TRBD1 or TRBD2, each matching 6 bases. Trimming stripped 6 bases from V and 2 bases from J, with 17 bases between. The length of the CDR3 is 16 residues. The germline V gene has CDR1 SGDLS and CDR2 YYNGEE.

This clonotype was picked up many times. The rearrangement links TRBV4-1 to TRBJ1-1, with a tentative D call TRBD1 (5 bases). Germline values: CDR1 MGHRA, CDR2 YSYEKL. V dropped 3 bases and J dropped 2 bases, with 19 bases sitting between them. The CDR3 consists of 17 residues. The CDR3 nucleotides read TGCGCCAGCAGCCAGACCGAAATATTCGGGGGAAACACTGAAGCTTTCTTT. Encoded protein: CASSQTEIFGGNTEAFF.

Many counts were recorded for this clonotype. The chain links TRBV5-1 to TRBJ1-2; perhaps TRBD1 as D (6 bases). This CDR3 region has 13 residues. The V end was cut by 3 bases, the J end by 4 bases, with 10 bases between. Germline V gives CDR1 SGHRS, CDR2 YFSETQ. DNA for the CDR3: TGCGCCAGCAGCTCTCGAGGGGGCTATGGCTACACCTTC. It is translated as CASSSRGGYGYTF.

This clonotype was counted at least ten times. V is TRBV12-3 or TRBV12-4 and J is TRBJ2-5, with D possibly TRBD2 on 5 matching bases. The CDR3 runs to 14 residues. Between the trimmed V and J ends, which lost 6 bases and 1 base, there was a span of 12 bases. In DNA form, the CDR3 reads TGTGCCAGCAGACCCGGACTTTCCCAAGAGACCCAGTACTTC. It codes for CASRPGLSQETQYF.

Ten or more counts support this clonotype. The chain recombines TRBV20-1 with TRBJ2-3; 11 nucleotides match TRBD2. The V gene's germline CDR1 is DFQATT and CDR2 SNEGSKA (reference sequence). The CDR3 loop spans 20 amino acids. With V trimmed by 0 bases and J by 2 bases, 16 bases remained unmatched. Written as DNA, the CDR3 is TGCAGTGCTAGAGATATAGCGGGGGGGCTTTCGTTCAGGCCCACAGATACGCAGTATTTT. This codes for CSARDIAGGLSFRPTDTQYF.

This clonotype showed up many times. The chain couples TRBV6-2 or TRBV6-3 to TRBJ2-1; D uncertain. From germline, CDR1 is MNHEY and CDR2 SVGEGT. V dropped 8 bases and J dropped 3 bases, with 14 bases sitting between them. This CDR3 is built from 14 residues. The CDR3 nucleotides read TGTGCCAGCTCCGGCGGTCCCGGCTACAATGAGCAGTTCTTC. Translated: CASSGGPGYNEQFF.